This T cell receptor beta chain originates from a study of blood T cell repertoires in COVID-19. Study details: Nucleic acid was either cDNA or gDNA, and it came from T cells, B-cell-depleted T cells, or PBMCs.

V shed 2 bases and J shed 1 base, with 13 bases lying between them. The CDR3 runs 16 residues. Germline CDR1 reads MGHRA; CDR2 reads YSYEKL. This table comes from immunoSEQ multiplex PCR, and its TCRdb copy is limited to in-frame clones, with some not included. In the table there are around 340,000 clones, approximately 82% of which are singletons. The chain joins TRBV4-1 to TRBJ2-3; D perhaps matches TRBD1 (5 bases). The clonotype originates from a man aged 30 to 45 with active or convalescent COVID-19. The material sequenced was peripheral blood. The CDR3 is CASSQSQGGGTDTQYF. The CDR3 DNA sequence: TGCGCCAGCAGCCAATCCCAGGGTGGAGGCACAGATACGCAGTATTTT.